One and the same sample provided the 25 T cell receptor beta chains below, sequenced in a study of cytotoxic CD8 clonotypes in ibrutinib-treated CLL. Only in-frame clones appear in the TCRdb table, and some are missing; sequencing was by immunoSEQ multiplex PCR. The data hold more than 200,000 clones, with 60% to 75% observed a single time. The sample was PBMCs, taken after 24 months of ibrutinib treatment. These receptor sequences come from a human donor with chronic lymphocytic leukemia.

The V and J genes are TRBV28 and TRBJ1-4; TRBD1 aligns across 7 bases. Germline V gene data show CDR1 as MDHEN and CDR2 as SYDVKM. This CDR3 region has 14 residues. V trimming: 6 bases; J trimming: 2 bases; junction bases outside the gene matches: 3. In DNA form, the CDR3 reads TGTGCCAGCAGGAAGACAGGGACTAATGAAAAACTGTTTTTT. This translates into CASRKTGTNEKLFF.

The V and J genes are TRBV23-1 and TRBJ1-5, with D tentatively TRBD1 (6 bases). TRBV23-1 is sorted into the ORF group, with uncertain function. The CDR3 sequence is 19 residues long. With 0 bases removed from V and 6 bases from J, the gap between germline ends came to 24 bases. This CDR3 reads CASSQSTLWGHLSGQPQHF. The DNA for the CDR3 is TGCGCCAGCAGTCAATCCACCCTATGGGGACATTTATCAGGTCAGCCCCAGCATTTT.

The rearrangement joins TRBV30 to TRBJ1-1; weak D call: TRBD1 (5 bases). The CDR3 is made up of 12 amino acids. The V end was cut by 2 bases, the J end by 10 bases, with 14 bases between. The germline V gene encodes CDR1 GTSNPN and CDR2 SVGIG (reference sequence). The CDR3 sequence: CAWSIGAAGAFF. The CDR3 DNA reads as TGTGCCTGGAGTATAGGGGCCGCTGGAGCTTTCTTT.

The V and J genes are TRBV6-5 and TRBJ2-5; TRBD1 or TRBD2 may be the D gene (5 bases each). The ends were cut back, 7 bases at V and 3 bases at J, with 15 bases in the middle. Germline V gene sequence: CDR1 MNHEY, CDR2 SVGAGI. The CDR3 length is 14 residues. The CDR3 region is CASIPSGRKETQYF. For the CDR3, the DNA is TGTGCCAGCATCCCCTCGGGACGGAAAGAGACCCAGTACTTC.

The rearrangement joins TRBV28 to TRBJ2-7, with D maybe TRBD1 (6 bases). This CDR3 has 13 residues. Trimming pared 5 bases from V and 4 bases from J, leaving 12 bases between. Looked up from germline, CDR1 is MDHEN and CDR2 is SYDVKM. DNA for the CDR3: TGTGCCAGCAGTCCGGACAGACTTTACGAGCAGTACTTC. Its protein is CASSPDRLYEQYF.

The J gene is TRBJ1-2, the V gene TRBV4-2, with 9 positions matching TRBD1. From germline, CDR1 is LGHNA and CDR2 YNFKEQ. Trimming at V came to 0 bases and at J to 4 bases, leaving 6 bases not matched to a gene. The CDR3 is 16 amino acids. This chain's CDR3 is CASSQDLRDRVYGYTF. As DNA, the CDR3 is TGTGCCAGCAGCCAAGATTTGAGGGACAGGGTCTATGGCTACACCTTC.

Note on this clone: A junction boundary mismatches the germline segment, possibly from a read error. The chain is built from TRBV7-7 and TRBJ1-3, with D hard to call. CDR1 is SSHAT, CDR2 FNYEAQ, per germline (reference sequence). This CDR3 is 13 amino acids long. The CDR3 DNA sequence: TGTGCTAGCAGCTTTTCCGTCGAAGGGTCTCAATATTTT. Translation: CASSFSVEGSQYF.

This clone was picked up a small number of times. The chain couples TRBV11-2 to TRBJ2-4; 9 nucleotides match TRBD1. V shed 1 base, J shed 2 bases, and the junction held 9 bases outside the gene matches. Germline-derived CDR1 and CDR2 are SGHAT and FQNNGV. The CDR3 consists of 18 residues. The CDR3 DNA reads TGTGCCAGCAGCTTAGCTCCGACAGGGGGATTCACCAAAAACATTCAGTACTTC. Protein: CASSLAPTGGFTKNIQYF.

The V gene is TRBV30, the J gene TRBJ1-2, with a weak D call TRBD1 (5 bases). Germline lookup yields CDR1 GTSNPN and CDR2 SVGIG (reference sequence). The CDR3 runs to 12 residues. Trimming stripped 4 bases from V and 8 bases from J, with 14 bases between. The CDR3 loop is CAWTEGTRGYTF. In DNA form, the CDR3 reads TGTGCCTGGACCGAGGGGACGAGAGGCTACACCTTC.

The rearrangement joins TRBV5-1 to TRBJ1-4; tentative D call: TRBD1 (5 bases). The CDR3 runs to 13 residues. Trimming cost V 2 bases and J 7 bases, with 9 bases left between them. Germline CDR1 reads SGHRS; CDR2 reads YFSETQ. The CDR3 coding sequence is TGCGCCAGCAGCTTTTCAGGGTTTGAAAAACTGTTTTTT. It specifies CASSFSGFEKLFF.

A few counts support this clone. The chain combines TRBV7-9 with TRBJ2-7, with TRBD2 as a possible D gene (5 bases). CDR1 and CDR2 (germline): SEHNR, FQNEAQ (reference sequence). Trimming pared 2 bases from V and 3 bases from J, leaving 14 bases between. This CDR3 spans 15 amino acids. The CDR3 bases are TGTGCCAGCAGCTTATTGGGCAGCGGATTCTACGAGCAGTACTTC. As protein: CASSLLGSGFYEQYF.

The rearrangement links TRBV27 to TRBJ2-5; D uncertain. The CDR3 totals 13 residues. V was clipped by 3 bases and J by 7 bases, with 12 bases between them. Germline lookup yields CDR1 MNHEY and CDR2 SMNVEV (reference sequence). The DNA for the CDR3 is TGTGCCAGCAGTTTCGAACCAAGAGCGACCCAGTACTTC. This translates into CASSFEPRATQYF.

The CDR3 DNA reads as TGTGCCAGCAGCTTACTAGCGGGGGAATTTGAGACCCAGTACTTC. As protein: CASSLLAGEFETQYF. V gene TRBV7-6 combines with J gene TRBJ2-5; TRBD2 aligns across 10 bases. CDR1 is SGHVS and CDR2 is FNYEAQ in the germline V gene. V lost 2 bases, J lost 5 bases, and 5 bases stayed unmatched. This CDR3 spans 15 amino acids.

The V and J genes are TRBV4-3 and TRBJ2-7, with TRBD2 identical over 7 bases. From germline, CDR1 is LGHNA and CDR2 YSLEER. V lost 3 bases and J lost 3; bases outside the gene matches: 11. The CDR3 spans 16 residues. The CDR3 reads CASSHLSSGNLYEQYF. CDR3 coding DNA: TGCGCCAGCAGCCACCTCTCAAGCGGGAACCTCTACGAGCAGTACTTC.

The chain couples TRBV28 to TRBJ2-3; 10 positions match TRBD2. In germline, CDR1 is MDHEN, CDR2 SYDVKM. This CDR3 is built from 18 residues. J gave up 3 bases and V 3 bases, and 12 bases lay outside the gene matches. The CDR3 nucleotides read TGTGCCAGCAGTTTTCTAGTGCTAGCGGGAGTTTTTACAGATACGCAGTATTTT. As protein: CASSFLVLAGVFTDTQYF.

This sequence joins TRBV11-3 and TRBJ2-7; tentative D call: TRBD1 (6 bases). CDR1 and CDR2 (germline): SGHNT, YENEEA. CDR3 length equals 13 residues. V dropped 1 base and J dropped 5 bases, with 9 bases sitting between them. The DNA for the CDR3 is TGTGCCAGCAGCTTAGGGTACAGGGACGAGCAGTACTTC. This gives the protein CASSLGYRDEQYF.

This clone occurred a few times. This CDR3 is CAISESRFRDEQYF. The CDR3, as DNA: TGTGCCATCAGTGAGTCGAGGTTCAGGGACGAGCAGTACTTC. This chain links TRBV10-3 with TRBJ2-7, with a possible D match to TRBD1 (5 bases). This CDR3 region has 14 residues. Per the germline V gene, CDR1 is ENHRY and CDR2 is SYGVKD. The V and J ends lost 0 bases and 5 bases respectively, with 11 bases between them.

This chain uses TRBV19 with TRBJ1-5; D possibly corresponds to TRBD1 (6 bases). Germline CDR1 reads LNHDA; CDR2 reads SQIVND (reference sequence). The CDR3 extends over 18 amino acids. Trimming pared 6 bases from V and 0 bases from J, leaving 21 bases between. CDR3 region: CASRTSLQGAHSNQPQHF. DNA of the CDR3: TGTGCCAGTAGGACCTCCCTACAGGGAGCACATAGCAATCAGCCCCAGCATTTT.

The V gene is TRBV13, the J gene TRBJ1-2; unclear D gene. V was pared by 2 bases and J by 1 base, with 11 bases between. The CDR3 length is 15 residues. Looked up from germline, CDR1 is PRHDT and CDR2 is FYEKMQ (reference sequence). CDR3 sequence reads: CASSLTGTNNYGYTF. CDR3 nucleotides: TGTGCCAGCAGCTTAACGGGAACCAATAACTATGGCTACACCTTC.

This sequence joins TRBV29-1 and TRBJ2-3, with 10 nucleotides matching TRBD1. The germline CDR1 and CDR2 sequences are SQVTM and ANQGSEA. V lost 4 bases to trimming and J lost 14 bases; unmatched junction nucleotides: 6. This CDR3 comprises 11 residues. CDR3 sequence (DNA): TGCAGCGTTGGCCGGGACAGGGGCTTGTATTTT. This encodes CSVGRDRGLYF.

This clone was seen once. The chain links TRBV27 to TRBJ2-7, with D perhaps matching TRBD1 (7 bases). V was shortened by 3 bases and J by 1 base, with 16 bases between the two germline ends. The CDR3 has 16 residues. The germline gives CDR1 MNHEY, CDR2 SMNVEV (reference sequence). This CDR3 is CASSFSAGTVSYEQYF. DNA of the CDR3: TGTGCCAGCAGTTTTTCGGCGGGGACAGTTTCCTACGAGCAGTACTTC.

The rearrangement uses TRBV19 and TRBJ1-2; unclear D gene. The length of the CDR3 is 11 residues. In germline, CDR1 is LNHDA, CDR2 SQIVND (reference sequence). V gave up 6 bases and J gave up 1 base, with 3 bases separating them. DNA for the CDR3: TGTGCCAGTAGCCTTAACTATGGCTACACCTTC. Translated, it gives CASSLNYGYTF. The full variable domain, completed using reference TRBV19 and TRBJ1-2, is DGGITQSPKYLFRKEGQNVTLSCEQNLNHDAMYWYRQDPGQGLRLIYYSQIVNDFQKGDIAEGYSVSREKKESFPLTVTSAQKNPTAFYLCASSLNYGYTFGSGTRLTVV.

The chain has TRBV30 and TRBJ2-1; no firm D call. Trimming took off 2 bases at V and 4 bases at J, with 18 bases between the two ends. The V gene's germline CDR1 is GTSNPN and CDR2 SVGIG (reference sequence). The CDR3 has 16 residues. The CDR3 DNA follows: TGTGCCTGGAGTTTCTCAGGTAGCCTGGCGTACAATGAGCAGTTCTTC. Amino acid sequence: CAWSFSGSLAYNEQFF. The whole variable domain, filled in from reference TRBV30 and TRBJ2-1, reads SQTIHQWPATLVQPVGSPLSLECTVEGTSNPNLYWYRQAAGRGLQLLFYSVGIGQISSEVPQNLSASRPQDRQFILSSKKLLLSDSGFYLCAWSFSGSLAYNEQFFGPGTRLTVL.

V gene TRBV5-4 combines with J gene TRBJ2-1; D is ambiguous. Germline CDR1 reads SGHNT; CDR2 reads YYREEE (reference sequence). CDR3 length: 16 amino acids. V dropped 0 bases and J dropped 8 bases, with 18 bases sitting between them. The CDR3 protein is CASSLAEHLVLDEQFF. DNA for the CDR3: TGTGCCAGCAGCTTGGCGGAGCACCTGGTGTTGGATGAGCAGTTCTTC.

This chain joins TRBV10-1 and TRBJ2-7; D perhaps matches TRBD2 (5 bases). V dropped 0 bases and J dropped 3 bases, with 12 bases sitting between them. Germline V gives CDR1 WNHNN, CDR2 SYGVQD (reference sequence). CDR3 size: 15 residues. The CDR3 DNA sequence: TGCGCCAGCAGTGAGTCGTACTTCGGACTCTACGAGCAGTACTTC. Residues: CASSESYFGLYEQYF.